These T cell receptor beta chains were read from a single sample in a study of read filtering for tumor transcriptome and immune sequencing. MiXCR, run by TCRdb on the reads, gives a single entry per CDR3 protein. The table shows 75,000 to 95,000 distinct CDR3 sequences, with roughly 21% occurring only once. The sample consisted of a population of CD138-negative cells sorted from bone marrow. The receptors come from a donor at least 40 years old with multiple myeloma. Both conserved end residues are trimmed from each CDR3. A clone size is listed for some rows: how often the clone was seen (once, few, many), or a class if it is expanded.

clone size: many; V gene: TRBV12-3/TRBV12-4; CDR3 protein: ASRRTGRTGELF
clone size: many; V gene: TRBV5-4; CDR3 protein: ASSLDHEQF
clone size: -; V gene: TRBV4-2; CDR3 protein: AGSRATRETQY
clone size: -; V gene: TRBV28; CDR3 protein: ASIPNGQVGEQY
clone size: many; V gene: TRBV2; CDR3 protein: ASSGVEGSRAF
clone size: many; V gene: TRBV20-1; CDR3 protein: SVPRQTQY
clone size: -; V gene: TRBV11-2; CDR3 protein: ASSLEGAYTYEQY
clone size: many; V gene: TRBV5-1; CDR3 protein: ASAGTGNSYEQY
clone size: many; V gene: TRBV10-3; CDR3 protein: AISEVGARPYEQY
clone size: few; V gene: TRBV7-9; CDR3 protein: ASSLTGQGCY
clone size: many; V gene: TRBV28; CDR3 protein: ASSILGGGHEQF
clone size: -; V gene: TRBV3-1; CDR3 protein: ASSRWDRENNEQF
clone size: many; V gene: TRBV27; CDR3 protein: ASAPGGPYYEQY
clone size: many; V gene: TRBV7-8; CDR3 protein: ASSAENTGELF